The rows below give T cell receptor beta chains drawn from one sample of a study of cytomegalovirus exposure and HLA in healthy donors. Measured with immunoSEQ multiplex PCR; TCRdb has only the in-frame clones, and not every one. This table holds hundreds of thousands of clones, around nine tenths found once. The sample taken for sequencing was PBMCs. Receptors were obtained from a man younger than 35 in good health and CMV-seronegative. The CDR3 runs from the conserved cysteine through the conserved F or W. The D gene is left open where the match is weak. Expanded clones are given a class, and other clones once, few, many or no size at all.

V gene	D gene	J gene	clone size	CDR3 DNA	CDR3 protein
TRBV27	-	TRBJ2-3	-	TGTGCCAGCGTCCGAACTACCGTAGCTAGCACAGATACGCAGTATTTT	CASVRTTVASTDTQYF
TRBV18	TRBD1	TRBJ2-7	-	TGTGCCAGCTCACCGGGACAGGGGGGATCCTACGAGCAGTACTTC	CASSPGQGGSYEQYF
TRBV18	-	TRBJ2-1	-	TGTGCCAGCTCACCTAATTCGGGGAATGAGCAGTTCTTC	CASSPNSGNEQFF
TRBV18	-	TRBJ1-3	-	TGTGCCAGCTCACCAGGGCAGCCCCACTCTGGAAACACCATATATTTT	CASSPGQPHSGNTIYF
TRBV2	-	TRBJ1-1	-	TGTGCCCTCAGAGCGTCTGAAGCTTTCTTT	CALRASEAFF
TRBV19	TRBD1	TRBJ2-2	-	TGTGCCAGTAGTCGTCTGGACAGGGACGCCGGGGAGCTGTTTTTT	CASSRLDRDAGELFF
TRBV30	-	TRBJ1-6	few	TGTGCCTGGAGTGGAAGGACAGCCATTAATTCACCCCTCCACTTT	CAWSGRTAINSPLHF
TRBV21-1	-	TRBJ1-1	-	TGTGCCAGCAGCTTTCAGGAGAGAGGGACTGAAGCTTTCTTT	CASSFQERGTEAFF
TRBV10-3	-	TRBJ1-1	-	TGTGCCATCAGTGATTCGGGGACTGGTGAAGCTTTCTTT	CAISDSGTGEAFF
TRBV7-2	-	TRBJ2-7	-	TGTGCCAGCAGCTTAGTCTTATACGAGCAGTACTTC	CASSLVLYEQYF
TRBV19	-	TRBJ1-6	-	TGTGCCAGTAGACGGGATCCCGGCAATTCACCCCTCCACTTT	CASRRDPGNSPLHF